Given below is one TCR beta chain in context. The data are from a study of blood T cell repertoires in COVID-19. Sequenced by immunoSEQ multiplex PCR; TCRdb stores in-frame clones only, minus some. Of 87,000 or so clones listed, 90% were seen once; the top ten hold 6.5% to 8.5%. Followed over time, Seattle patients had been enrolled while infection was active. J lost 11 bases, V lost 0 bases, and 10 bases had no gene match. Germline V gene sequence: CDR1 PRHDT, CDR2 FYEKMQ (reference sequence). The CDR3 sequence is 17 residues long. The chain couples TRBV13 to TRBJ2-1; TRBD2 matches 13 bases. The receptor was derived from a man aged 18 to 30 with COVID-19, enrolled during active disease. Sequenced material: peripheral blood. The CDR3 spells CASSLGGTSGKTGQQFF. The CDR3 bases are TGTGCCAGCAGCTTAGGTGGGACTAGCGGGAAAACAGGTCAGCAGTTCTTC.